This T cell receptor (beta chain) was recovered during a study of cytomegalovirus exposure and HLA in healthy donors. Overall study context: Out of about 190 million T cells, an earlier analysis found around 120 million unique TCR beta sequences in total.

This clone was found a few times. Its antigen is not identified. Trimming stripped 1 base from V and 0 bases from J, with 7 bases between. Germline V lookup: CDR1 SGHAT, CDR2 FQNNGV. The CDR3 has 14 residues. The PCR ran on 60 Vbeta and 13 Jbeta primers. Profiled with immunoSEQ multiplex PCR; TCRdb holds only in-frame clones, not every one. The repertoire holds about 150,000 clones, with about three fifths as singletons. General study results and limits: Some V segments, TRBV6-2 and TRBV6-3 among them, were indistinguishable and were therefore excluded.

The TCR originated in a woman in her 30s in good health and CMV-seropositive. Material: PBMCs. This sequence joins TRBV11-2 and TRBJ2-7, with no clear D. The CDR3 here is CASSLGASSYEQYF. CDR3 in DNA: TGTGCCAGCAGCTTAGGGGCCTCCTCCTACGAGCAGTACTTC.